The source of this T cell receptor (beta chain) is a study of blood T cells in healthy people across ages. CDR1 and CDR2 (germline): SGDLS, YYNGEE. The CDR3 consists of 12 residues. Study results and limitations: Older individuals had lower TCR beta diversity per million T cells (the decline was roughly linear).

Extraction yielded at least 6 micrograms of total RNA per sample. A J-beta primer mix and a sample-barcoded 5' primer were used in a second PCR of roughly 6 to 12 cycles. Via MiXCR, TCRdb re-called the 5' RACE reads, giving one row per CDR3 protein. The sample carries over 1.5 million distinct CDR3 sequences, around 50% recorded once. In its sample, this clonotype was seen a few times. Its matching antigen is unknown. The TCR originated in a middle-aged woman in good health. Sample: blood. This chain links TRBV9 with TRBJ2-1, with D perhaps matching TRBD2 (6 bases). The J call may be faulty, since TRBJ2-7 better matches the DNA end. The CDR3 loop is CASSARGNEQYF. For the CDR3, the DNA is TGTGCCAGCAGCGCCCGGGGGAATGAGCAGTACTTC.